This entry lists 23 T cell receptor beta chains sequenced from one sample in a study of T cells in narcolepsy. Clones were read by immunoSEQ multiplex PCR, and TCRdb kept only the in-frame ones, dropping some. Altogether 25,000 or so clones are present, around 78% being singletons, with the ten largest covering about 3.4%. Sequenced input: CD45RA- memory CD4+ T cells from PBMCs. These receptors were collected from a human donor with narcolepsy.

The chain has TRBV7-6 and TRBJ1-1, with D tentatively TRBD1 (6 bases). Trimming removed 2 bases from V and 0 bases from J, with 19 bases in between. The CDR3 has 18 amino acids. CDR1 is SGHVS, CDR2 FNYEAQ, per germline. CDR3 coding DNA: TGTGCCAGCAGCTTATATTGGGGCAGGGGAGGAGTGAACACTGAAGCTTTCTTT. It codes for CASSLYWGRGGVNTEAFF.

As DNA, the CDR3 is TGTGCCAGCAGTGAATATCGGACTAGCGGGGGGGGAAAGACCCAGTACTTC. Encoded protein: CASSEYRTSGGGKTQYF. The rearrangement joins TRBV25-1 to TRBJ2-5; TRBD2 aligns across 15 bases. This CDR3 has 17 amino acids. CDR1 and CDR2 (germline): MGHDK, SYGVNS. V lost 0 bases to trimming and J lost 6 bases; unmatched junction nucleotides: 5.

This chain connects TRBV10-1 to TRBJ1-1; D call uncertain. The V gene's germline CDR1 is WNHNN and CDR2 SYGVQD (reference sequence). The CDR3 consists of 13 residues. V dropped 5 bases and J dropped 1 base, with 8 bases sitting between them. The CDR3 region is CASSSLRNTEAFF. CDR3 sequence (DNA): TGCGCCAGCAGTAGTCTCAGGAACACTGAAGCTTTCTTT.

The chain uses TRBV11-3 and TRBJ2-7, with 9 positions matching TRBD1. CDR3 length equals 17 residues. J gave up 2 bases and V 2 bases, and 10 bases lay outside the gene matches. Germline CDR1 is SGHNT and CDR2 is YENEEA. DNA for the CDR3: TGTGCCAGCAGCTTACTCCCAGGACAGGGGTTTGCCTACGAGCAGTACTTC. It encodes CASSLLPGQGFAYEQYF.

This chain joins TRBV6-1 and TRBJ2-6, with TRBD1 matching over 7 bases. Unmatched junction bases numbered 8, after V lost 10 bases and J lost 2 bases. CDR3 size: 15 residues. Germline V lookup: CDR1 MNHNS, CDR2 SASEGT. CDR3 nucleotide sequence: TGTGCCACCGAGACAGGGCTGGCTGGGGCCAACGTCCTGACTTTC. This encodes CATETGLAGANVLTF.

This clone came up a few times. CDR3 region: CAWSVRDRTFF. CDR3 nucleotide sequence: TGTGCCTGGAGTGTAAGAGACAGAACTTTCTTT. The V gene is TRBV30, the J gene TRBJ1-1, with D possibly matching TRBD1 (5 bases). Looked up from germline, CDR1 is GTSNPN and CDR2 is SVGIG (reference sequence). The CDR3 runs 11 residues. Between the trimmed V and J ends, which lost 0 bases and 12 bases, there was a span of 11 bases.

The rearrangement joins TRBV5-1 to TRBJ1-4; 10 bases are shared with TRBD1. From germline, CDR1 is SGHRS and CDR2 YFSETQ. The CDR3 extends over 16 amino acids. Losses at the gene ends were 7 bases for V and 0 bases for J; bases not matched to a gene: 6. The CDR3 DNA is TGCGCCAGCTCCCGGGACAGGGGTGCAACTAATGAAAAACTGTTTTTT. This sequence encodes CASSRDRGATNEKLFF.

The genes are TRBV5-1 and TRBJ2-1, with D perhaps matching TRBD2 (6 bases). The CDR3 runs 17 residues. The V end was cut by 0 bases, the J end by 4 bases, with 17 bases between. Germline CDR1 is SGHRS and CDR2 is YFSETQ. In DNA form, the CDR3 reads TGCGCCAGCAGCTTGGCCTTTGGTAGCGGAAGTTACAATGAGCAGTTCTTC. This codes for CASSLAFGSGSYNEQFF.

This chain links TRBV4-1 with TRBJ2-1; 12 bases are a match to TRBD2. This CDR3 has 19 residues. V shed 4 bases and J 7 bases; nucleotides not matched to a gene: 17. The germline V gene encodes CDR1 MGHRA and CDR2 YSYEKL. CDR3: CASSPRASGGEVGKNEQFF. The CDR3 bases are TGCGCCAGCAGCCCCCGGGCTAGCGGGGGGGAGGTTGGGAAAAATGAGCAGTTCTTC.

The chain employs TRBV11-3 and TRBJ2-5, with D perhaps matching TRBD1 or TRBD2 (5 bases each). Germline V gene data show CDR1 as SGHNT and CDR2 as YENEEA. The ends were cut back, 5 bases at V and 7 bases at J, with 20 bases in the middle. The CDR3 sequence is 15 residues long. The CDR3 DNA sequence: TGTGCCAGCAGCCAAAAGTTCATAGGGGCGGGGACCCAGTACTTC. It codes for CASSQKFIGAGTQYF.

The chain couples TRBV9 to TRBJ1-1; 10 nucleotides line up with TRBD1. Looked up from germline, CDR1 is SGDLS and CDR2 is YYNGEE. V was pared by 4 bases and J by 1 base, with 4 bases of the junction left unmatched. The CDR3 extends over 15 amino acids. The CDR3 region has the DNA TGTGCCAGCAGCTCCCGGACAGGGGGGAACACTGAAGCTTTCTTT. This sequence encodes CASSSRTGGNTEAFF.

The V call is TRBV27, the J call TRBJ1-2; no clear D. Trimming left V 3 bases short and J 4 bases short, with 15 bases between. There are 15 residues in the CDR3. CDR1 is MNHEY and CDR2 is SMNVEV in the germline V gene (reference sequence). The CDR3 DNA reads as TGTGCCAGCAGTTTTATGGGCTCCTCATCCTATGGCTACACCTTC. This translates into CASSFMGSSSYGYTF.

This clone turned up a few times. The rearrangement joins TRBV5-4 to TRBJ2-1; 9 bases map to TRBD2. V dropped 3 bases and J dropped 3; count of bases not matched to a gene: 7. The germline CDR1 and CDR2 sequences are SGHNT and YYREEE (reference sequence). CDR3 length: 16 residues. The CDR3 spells CASSSGGLAIYNEQFF. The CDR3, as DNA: TGTGCCAGCAGCTCCGGGGGACTAGCTATCTACAATGAGCAGTTCTTC.

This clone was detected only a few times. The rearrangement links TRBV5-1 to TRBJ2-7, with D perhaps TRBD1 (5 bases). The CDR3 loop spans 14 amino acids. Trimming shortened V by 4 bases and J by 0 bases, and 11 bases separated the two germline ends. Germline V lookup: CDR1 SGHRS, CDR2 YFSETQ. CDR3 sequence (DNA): TGCGCCAGCAGCCCCCAGGGTCCCTCCTACGAGCAGTACTTC. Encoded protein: CASSPQGPSYEQYF.

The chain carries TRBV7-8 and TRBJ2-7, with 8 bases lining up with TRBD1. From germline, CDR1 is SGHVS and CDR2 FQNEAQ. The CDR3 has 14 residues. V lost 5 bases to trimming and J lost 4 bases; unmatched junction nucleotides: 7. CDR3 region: CASSPQGARYEQYF. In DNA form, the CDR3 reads TGTGCCAGCAGCCCCCAGGGGGCGCGATACGAGCAGTACTTC. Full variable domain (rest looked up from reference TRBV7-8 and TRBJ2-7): GAGVSQSPRYKVAKRGQDVALRCDPISGHVSLFWYQQALGQGPEFLTYFQNEAQLDKSGLPSDRFFAERPEGSVSTLKIQRTQQEDSAVYLCASSPQGARYEQYFGPGTRLTVT.

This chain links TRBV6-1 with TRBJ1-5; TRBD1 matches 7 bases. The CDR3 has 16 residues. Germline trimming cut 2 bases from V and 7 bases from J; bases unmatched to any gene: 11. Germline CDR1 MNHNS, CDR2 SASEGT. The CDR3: CASSETPTGSRQPQHF. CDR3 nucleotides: TGTGCCAGCAGTGAAACCCCGACAGGGAGCAGGCAGCCCCAGCATTTT.

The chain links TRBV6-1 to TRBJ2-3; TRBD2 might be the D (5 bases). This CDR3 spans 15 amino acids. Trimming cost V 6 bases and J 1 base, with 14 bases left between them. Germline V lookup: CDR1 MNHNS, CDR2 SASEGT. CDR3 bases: TGTGCCAGCAGAGCCGGGGATTTCGGCACAGATACGCAGTATTTT. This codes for CASRAGDFGTDTQYF.

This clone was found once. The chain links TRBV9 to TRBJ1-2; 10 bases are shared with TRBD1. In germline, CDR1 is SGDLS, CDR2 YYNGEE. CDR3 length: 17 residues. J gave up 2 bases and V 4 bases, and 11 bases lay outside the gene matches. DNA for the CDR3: TGTGCCAGCAGCCCGAGAGGGGACAGGGGACGGAACTATGGCTACACCTTC. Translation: CASSPRGDRGRNYGYTF.

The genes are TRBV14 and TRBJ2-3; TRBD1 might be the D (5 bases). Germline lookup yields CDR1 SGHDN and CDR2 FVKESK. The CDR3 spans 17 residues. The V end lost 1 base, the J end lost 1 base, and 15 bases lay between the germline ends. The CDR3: CASSQAARQGRTDTQYF. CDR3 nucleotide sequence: TGTGCCAGCAGCCAAGCCGCCAGGCAGGGTCGCACAGATACGCAGTATTTT.

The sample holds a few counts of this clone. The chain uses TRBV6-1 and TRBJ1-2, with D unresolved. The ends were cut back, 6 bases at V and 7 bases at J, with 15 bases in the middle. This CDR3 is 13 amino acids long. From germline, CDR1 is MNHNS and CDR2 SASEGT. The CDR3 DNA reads TGTGCCAGCAGGGGAGATAGGGCGGGTGGCTACACCTTC. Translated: CASRGDRAGGYTF.

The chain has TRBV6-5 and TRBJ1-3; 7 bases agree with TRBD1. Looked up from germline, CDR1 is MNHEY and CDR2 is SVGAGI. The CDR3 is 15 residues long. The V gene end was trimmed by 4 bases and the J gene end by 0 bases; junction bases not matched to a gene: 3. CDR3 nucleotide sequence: TGTGCCAGCAGTTCCGACAGGGCCTCTGGAAACACCATATATTTT. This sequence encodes CASSSDRASGNTIYF.

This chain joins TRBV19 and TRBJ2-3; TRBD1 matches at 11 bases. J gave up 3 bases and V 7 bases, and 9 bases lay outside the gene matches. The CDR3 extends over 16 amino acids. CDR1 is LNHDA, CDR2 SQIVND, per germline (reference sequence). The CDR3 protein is CASKGQGALGTDTQYF. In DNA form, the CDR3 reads TGTGCCAGTAAAGGACAGGGGGCGCTGGGGACAGATACGCAGTATTTT.

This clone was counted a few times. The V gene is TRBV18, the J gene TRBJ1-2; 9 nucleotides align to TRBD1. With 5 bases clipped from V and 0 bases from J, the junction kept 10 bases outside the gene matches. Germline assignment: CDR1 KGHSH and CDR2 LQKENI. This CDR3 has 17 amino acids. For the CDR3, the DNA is TGTGCCAGCTCAGAAACAGGGGGCGTCAGCCCTAACTATGGCTACACCTTC. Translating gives CASSETGGVSPNYGYTF.